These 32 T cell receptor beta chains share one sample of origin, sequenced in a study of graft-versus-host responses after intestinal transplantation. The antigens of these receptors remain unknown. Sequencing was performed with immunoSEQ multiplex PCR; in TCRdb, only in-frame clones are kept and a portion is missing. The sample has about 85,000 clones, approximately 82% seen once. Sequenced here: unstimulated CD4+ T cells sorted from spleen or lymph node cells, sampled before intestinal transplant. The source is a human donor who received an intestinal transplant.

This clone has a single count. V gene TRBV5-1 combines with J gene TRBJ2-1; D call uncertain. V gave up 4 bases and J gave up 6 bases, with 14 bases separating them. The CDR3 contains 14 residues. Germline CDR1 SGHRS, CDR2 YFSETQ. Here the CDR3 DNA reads TGCGCCAGCAGCCCCACTCCGTTCGGCAATGAGCAGTTCTTC. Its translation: CASSPTPFGNEQFF.

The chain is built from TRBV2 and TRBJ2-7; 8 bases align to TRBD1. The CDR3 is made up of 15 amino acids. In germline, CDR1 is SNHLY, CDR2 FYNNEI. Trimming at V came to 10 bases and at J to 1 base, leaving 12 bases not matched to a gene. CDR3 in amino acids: CATKKDRAESYEQYF. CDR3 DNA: TGTGCCACCAAAAAGGACAGGGCGGAATCCTACGAGCAGTACTTC.

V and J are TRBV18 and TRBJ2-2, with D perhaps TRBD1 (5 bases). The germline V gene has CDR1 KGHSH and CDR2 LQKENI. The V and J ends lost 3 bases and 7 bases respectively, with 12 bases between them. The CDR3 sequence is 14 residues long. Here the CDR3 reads CASSPKGPSGELFF. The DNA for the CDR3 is TGTGCCAGCTCACCCAAGGGGCCTAGCGGGGAGCTGTTTTTT. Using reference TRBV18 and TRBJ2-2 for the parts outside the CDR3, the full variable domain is NAGVMQNPRHLVRRRGQEARLRCSPMKGHSHVYWYRQLPEEGLKFMVYLQKENIIDESGMPKERFSAEFPKEGPSILRIQQVVRGDSAAYFCASSPKGPSGELFFGEGSRLTVL.

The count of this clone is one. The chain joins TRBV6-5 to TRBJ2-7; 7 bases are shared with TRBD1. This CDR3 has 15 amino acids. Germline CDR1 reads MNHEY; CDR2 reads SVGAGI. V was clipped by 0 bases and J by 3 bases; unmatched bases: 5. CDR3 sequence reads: CASSYSETGSYEQYF. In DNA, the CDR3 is TGTGCCAGCAGTTACTCGGAGACAGGGAGCTACGAGCAGTACTTC.

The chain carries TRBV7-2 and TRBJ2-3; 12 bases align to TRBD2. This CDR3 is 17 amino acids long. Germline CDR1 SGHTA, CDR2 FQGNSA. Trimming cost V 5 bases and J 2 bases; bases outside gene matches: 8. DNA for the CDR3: TGTGCCAGCAGCCCCGGACTAGCGGGAAGTTCCACAGATACGCAGTATTTT. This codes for CASSPGLAGSSTDTQYF.

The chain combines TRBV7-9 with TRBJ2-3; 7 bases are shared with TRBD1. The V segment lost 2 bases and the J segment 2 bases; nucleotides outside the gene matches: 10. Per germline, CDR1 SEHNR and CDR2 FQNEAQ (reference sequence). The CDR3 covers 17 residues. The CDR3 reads CASSLNFRTGPTDTQYF. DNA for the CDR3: TGTGCCAGCAGCTTAAATTTCCGGACAGGACCCACAGATACGCAGTATTTT.

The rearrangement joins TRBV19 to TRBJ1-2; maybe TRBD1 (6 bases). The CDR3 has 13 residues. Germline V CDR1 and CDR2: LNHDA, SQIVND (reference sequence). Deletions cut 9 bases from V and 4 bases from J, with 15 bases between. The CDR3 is CASTDSLLYGYTF. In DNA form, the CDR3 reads TGTGCCAGCACGGACAGCCTTCTCTATGGCTACACCTTC.

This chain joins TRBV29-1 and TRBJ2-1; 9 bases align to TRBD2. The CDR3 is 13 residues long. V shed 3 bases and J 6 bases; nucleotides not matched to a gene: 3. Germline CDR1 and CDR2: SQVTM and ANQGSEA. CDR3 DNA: TGCAGCGTTGATAGCGGGAGTGGCAATGAGCAGTTCTTC. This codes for CSVDSGSGNEQFF.

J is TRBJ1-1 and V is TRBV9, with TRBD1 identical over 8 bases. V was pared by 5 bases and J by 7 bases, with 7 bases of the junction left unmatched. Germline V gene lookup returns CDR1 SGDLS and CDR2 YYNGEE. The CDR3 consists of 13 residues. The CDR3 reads CASSRDRYSEAFF. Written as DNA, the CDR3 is TGTGCCAGCAGTCGGGACAGGTATAGTGAAGCTTTCTTT.

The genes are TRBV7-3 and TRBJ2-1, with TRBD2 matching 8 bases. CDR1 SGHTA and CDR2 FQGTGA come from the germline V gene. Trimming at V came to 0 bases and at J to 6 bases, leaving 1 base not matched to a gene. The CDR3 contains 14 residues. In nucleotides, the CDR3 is TGTGCCAGCAGCTTAACCGGGACTAGCAATGAGCAGTTCTTC. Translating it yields CASSLTGTSNEQFF.

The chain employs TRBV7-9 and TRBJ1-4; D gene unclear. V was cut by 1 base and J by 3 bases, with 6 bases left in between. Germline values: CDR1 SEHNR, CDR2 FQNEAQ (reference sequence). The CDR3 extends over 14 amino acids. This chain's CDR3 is CASSLGGANEKLFF. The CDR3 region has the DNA TGTGCCAGCAGCTTAGGGGGAGCTAATGAAAAACTGTTTTTT.

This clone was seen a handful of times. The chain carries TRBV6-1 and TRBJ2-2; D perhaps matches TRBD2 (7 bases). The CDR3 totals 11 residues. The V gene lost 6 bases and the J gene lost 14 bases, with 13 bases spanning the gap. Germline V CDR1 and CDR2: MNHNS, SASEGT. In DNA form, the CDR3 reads TGTGCCAGCAGCGGGGGCGGGGGACTGTTTTTT. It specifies CASSGGGGLFF.

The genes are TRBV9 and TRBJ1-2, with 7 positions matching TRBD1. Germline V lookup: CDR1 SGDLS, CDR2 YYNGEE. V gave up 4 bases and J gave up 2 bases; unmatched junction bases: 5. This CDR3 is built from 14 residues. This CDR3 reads CASSPRQGNYGYTF. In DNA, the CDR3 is TGTGCCAGCAGCCCCCGACAGGGAAACTATGGCTACACCTTC. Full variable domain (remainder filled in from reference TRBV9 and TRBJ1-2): DSGVTQTPKHLITATGQRVTLRCSPRSGDLSVYWYQQSLDQGLQFLIQYYNGEERAKGNILERFSAQQFPDLHSELNLSSLELGDSALYFCASSPRQGNYGYTFGSGTRLTVV.

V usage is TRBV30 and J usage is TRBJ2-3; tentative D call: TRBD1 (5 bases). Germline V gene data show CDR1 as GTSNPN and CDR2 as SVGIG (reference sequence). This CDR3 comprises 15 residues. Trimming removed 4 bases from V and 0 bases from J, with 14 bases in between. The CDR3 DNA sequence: TGTGCCTGGACTCTAAGGGGCCGGAGCACAGATACGCAGTATTTT. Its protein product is CAWTLRGRSTDTQYF.

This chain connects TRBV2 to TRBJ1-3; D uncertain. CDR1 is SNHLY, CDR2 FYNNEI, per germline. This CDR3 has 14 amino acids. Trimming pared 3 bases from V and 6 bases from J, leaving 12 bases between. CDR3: CASSELVSVNTIYF. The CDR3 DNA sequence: TGTGCCAGCAGTGAGCTGGTTAGTGTAAACACCATATATTTT.

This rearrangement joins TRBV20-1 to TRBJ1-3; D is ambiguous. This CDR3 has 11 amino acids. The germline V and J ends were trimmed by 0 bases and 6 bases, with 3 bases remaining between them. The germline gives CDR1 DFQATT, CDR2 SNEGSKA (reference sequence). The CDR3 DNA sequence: TGCAGTGCTAGAGAACTAAACACCATATATTTT. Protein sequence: CSARELNTIYF.

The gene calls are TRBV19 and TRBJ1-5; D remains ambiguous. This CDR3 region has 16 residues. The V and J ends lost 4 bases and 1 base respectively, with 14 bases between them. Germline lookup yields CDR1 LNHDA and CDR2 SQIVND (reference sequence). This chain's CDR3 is CASSTWGGSSNQPQHF. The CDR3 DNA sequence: TGTGCCAGTAGTACTTGGGGAGGGTCGAGCAATCAGCCCCAGCATTTT. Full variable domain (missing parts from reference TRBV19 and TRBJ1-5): DGGITQSPKYLFRKEGQNVTLSCEQNLNHDAMYWYRQDPGQGLRLIYYSQIVNDFQKGDIAEGYSVSREKKESFPLTVTSAQKNPTAFYLCASSTWGGSSNQPQHFGDGTRLSIL.

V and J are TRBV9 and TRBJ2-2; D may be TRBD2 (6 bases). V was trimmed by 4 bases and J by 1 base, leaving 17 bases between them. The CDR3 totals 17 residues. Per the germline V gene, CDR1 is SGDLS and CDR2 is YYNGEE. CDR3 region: CASSPPGWGVNTGELFF. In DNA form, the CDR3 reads TGTGCCAGCAGCCCCCCGGGATGGGGGGTGAACACCGGGGAGCTGTTTTTT.

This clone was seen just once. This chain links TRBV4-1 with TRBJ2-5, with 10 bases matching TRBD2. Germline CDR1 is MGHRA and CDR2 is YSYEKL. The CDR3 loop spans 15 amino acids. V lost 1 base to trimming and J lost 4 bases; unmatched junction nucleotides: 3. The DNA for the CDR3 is TGCGCCAGCAGCCAAGGGCTAGCGGGAGTAGAGACCCAGTACTTC. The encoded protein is CASSQGLAGVETQYF.

CDR3 nucleotide sequence: TGTGCCAGCAGCCAGTTCGGCTCACGGGTAACATACTCCTACGAGCAGTACTTC. Translated, it gives CASSQFGSRVTYSYEQYF. The chain joins TRBV4-2 to TRBJ2-7; D is ambiguous. CDR3 size: 18 residues. Germline-derived CDR1 and CDR2 are LGHNA and YNFKEQ. V was clipped by 3 bases and J by 0 bases, with 21 bases between them.

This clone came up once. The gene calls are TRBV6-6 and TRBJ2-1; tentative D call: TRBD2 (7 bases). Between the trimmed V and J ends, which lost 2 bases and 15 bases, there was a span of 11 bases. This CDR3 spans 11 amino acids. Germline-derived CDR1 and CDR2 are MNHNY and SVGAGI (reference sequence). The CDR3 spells CASSYGGAPFF. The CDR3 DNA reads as TGTGCCAGCAGTTACGGGGGGGCACCGTTCTTC.

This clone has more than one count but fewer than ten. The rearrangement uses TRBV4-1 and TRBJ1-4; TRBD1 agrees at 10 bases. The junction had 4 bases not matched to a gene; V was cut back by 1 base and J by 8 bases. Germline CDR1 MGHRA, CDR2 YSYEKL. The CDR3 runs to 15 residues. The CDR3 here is CASSQAWGQGEKLFF. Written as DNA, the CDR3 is TGCGCCAGCAGCCAAGCATGGGGACAGGGGGAAAAACTGTTTTTT.

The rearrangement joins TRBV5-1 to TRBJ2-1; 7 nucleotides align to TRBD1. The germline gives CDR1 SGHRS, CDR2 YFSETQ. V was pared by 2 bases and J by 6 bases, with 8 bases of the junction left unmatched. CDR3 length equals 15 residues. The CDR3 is CASSFFDRESNEQFF. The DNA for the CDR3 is TGCGCCAGCAGCTTCTTCGACAGGGAGAGCAATGAGCAGTTCTTC.

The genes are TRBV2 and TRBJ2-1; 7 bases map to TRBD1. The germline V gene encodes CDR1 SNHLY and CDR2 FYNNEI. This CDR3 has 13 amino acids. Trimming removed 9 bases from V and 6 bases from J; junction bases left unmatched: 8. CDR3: CASTRGQVNEQFF. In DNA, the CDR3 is TGTGCCAGTACCCGAGGACAGGTCAATGAGCAGTTCTTC.

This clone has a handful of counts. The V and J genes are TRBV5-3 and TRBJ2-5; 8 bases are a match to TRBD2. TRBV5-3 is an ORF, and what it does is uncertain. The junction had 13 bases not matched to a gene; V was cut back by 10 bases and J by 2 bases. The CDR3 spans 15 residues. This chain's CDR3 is CAGSSSGSAQETQYF. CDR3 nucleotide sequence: TGTGCCGGGTCTTCTAGCGGGTCCGCACAAGAGACCCAGTACTTC.

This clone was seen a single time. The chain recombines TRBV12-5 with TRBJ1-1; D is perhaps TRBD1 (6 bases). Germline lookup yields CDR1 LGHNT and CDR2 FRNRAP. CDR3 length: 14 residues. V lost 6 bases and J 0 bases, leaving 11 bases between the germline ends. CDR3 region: CASGLWGLNTEAFF. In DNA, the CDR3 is TGTGCTAGTGGCTTGTGGGGGCTGAACACTGAAGCTTTCTTT.

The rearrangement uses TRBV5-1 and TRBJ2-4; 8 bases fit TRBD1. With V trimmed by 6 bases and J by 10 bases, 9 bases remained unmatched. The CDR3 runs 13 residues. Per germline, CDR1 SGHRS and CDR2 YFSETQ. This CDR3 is CASTLDRGGIQYF. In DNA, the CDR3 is TGCGCCAGCACCCTCGACAGGGGCGGTATTCAGTACTTC.

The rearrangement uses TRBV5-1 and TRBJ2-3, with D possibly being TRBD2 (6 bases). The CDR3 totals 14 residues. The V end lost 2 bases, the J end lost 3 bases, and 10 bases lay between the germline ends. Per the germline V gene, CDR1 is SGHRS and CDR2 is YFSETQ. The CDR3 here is CASSLSSGTDTQYF. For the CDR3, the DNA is TGCGCCAGCAGCTTATCCAGCGGGACAGATACGCAGTATTTT.

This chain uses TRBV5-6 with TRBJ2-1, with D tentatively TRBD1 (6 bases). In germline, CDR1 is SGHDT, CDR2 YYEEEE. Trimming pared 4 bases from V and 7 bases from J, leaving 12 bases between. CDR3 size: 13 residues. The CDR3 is CASSAVQGNEQFF. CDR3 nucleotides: TGTGCCAGCAGCGCGGTACAGGGAAATGAGCAGTTCTTC. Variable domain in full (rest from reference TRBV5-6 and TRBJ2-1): DAGVTQSPTHLIKTRGQQVTLRCSPKSGHDTVSWYQQALGQGPQFIFQYYEEEERQRGNFPDRFSGHQFPNYSSELNVNALLLGDSALYLCASSAVQGNEQFFGPGTRLTVL.

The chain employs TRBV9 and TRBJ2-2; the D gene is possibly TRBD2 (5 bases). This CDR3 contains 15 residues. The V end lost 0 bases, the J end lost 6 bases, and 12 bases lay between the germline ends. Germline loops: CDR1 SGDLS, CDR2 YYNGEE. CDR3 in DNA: TGTGCCAGCAGCGTAGAGGTCCGGGGAGCCGGGGAGCTGTTTTTT. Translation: CASSVEVRGAGELFF. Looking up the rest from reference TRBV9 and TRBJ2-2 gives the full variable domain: DSGVTQTPKHLITATGQRVTLRCSPRSGDLSVYWYQQSLDQGLQFLIQYYNGEERAKGNILERFSAQQFPDLHSELNLSSLELGDSALYFCASSVEVRGAGELFFGEGSRLTVL.

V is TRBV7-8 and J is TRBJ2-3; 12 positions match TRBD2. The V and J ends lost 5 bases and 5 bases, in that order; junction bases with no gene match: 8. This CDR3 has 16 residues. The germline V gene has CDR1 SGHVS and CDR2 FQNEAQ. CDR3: CASSPWLAGGKDTQYF. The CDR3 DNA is TGTGCCAGCAGCCCCTGGCTAGCGGGAGGGAAAGATACGCAGTATTTT.

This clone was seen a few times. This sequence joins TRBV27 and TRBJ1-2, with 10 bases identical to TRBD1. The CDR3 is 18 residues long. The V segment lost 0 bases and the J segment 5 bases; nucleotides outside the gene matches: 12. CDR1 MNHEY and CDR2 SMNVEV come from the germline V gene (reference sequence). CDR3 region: CASSLSGTGVIAGYGYTF. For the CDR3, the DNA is TGTGCCAGCAGTTTATCAGGGACAGGGGTAATTGCGGGATATGGCTACACCTTC.